This T cell receptor beta chain was recorded in a study of blood T cell repertoires in COVID-19. The wider study: Acute and convalescent COVID-19 specimens originated in the United States, Italy and Spain. Sources were T cells, B-cell-depleted T cells, or PBMCs; the material itself was cDNA or gDNA.

Original processing methods: Reference gene primer amplification in the assay estimated nucleated cell counts. Repertoires were generated with immunoSEQ multiplex PCR, while TCRdb's copy carries only in-frame clones and drops some. From that table come the V and J calls and clone size; the DNA was used to work out D and trimming. Counted here are about 180,000 clones, approximately 88% occurring once; the ten biggest clones make up roughly 3.7%. In its sample, this clone was seen once. Trimming left V 0 bases short and J 6 bases short, with 20 bases between. CDR3 length: 18 amino acids. CDR1 LGHNA and CDR2 YNFKEQ come from the germline V gene.

The rearrangement uses TRBV4-2 and TRBJ2-2; TRBD2 is a possible D gene (6 bases). The TCR originated in a woman aged 30 to 39 with acute or convalescent COVID-19. Source material: peripheral blood. The CDR3, as DNA: TGTGCCAGCAGCCAAGATCCTTTCAGAACTAGCAGTGCCGGGGAGCTGTTTTTT. It yields the protein CASSQDPFRTSSAGELFF.